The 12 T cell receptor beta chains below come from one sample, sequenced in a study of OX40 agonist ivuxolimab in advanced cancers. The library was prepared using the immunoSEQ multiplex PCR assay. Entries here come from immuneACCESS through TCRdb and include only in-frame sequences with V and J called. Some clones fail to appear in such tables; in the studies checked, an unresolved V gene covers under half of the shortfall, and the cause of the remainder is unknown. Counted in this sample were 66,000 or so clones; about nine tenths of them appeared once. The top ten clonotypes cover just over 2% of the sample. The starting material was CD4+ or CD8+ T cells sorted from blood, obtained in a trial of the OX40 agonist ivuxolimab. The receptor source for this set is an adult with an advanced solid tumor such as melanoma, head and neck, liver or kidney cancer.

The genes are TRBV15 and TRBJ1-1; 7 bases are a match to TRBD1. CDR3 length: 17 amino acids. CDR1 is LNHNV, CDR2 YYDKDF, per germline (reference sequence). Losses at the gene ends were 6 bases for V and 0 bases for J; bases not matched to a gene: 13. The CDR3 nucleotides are TGTGCCACCAGAGAACCCCAGGGGGTGTTGGTGAACACTGAAGCTTTCTTT. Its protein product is CATREPQGVLVNTEAFF.

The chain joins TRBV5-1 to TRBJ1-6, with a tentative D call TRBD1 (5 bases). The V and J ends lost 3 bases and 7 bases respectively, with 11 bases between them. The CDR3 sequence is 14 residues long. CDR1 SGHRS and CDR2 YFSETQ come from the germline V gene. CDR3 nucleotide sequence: TGCGCCAGCAGCTCTTCGGGGGGGAATTCACCCCTCCACTTT. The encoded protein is CASSSSGGNSPLHF.

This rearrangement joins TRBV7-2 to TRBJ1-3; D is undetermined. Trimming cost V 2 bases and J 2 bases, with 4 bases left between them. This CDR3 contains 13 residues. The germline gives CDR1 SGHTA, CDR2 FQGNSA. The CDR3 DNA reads TGTGCCAGCAGCTTATCGGCTGGAAACACCATATATTTT. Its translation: CASSLSAGNTIYF.

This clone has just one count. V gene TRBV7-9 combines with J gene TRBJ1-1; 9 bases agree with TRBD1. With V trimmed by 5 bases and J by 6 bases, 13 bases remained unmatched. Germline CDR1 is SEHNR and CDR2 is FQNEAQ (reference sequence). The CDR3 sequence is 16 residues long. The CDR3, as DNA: TGTGCCAGCAGCCTGGCCCGAGGGACAGGGAGCCCTGAAGCTTTCTTT. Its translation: CASSLARGTGSPEAFF.

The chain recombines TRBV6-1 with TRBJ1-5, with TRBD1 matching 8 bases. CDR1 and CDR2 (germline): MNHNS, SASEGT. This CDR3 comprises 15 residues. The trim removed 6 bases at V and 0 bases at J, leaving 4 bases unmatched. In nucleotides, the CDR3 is TGTGCCAGCAGCGGACAGGGTCTTAGCAATCAGCCCCAGCATTTT. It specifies CASSGQGLSNQPQHF.

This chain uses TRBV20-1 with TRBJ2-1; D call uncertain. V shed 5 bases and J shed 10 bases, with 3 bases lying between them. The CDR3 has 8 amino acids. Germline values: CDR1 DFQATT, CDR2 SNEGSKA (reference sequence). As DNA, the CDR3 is TGCAGTGCTGGGGAGCAGTTCTTC. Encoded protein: CSAGEQFF.

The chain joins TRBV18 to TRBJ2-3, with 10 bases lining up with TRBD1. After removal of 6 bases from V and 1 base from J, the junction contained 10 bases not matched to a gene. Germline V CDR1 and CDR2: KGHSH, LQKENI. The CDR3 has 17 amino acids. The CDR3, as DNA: TGTGCCAGCTCGCTTATTGAGACAGGGGGCGGCACAGATACGCAGTATTTT. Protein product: CASSLIETGGGTDTQYF. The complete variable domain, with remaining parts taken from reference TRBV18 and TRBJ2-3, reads NAGVMQNPRHLVRRRGQEARLRCSPMKGHSHVYWYRQLPEEGLKFMVYLQKENIIDESGMPKERFSAEFPKEGPSILRIQQVVRGDSAAYFCASSLIETGGGTDTQYFGPGTRLTVL.

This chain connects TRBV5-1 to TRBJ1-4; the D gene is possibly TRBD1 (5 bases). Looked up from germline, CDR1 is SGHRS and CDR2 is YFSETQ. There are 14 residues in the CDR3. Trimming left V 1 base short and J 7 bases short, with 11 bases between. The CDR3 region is CASSLTGGVEKLFF. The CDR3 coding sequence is TGCGCCAGCAGCTTGACCGGGGGGGTTGAAAAACTGTTTTTT.

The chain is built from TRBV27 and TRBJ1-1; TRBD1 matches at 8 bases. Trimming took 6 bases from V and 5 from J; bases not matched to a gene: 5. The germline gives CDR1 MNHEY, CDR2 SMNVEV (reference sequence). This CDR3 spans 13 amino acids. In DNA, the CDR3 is TGTGCCAGCAGCCCAGGGGGCGGAACTGAAGCTTTCTTT. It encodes CASSPGGGTEAFF.

Here the CDR3 reads CASRANTEAFF. In DNA, the CDR3 is TGCGCCAGCAGGGCCAACACTGAAGCTTTCTTT. V is TRBV5-1 and J is TRBJ1-1, with unresolved D. The V end was cut by 5 bases, the J end by 2 bases, with 4 bases between. In germline, CDR1 is SGHRS, CDR2 YFSETQ. CDR3 length: 11 residues.

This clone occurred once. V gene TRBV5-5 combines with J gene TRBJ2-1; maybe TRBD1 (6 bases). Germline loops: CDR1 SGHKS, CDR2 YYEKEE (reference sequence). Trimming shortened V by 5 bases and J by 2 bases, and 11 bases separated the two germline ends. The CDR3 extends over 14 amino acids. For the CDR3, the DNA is TGTGCCAGCAGTTCTACAGGGCCCTACAATGAGCAGTTCTTC. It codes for CASSSTGPYNEQFF.

The CDR3 bases are TGTGCCAGCAGCTCAACCATGCAGAGCTCCTACAATGAGCAGTTCTTC. This gives the protein CASSSTMQSSYNEQFF. The rearrangement joins TRBV7-2 to TRBJ2-1; D call uncertain. V was pared by 4 bases and J by 0 bases, with 13 bases between. Germline V CDR1 and CDR2: SGHTA, FQGNSA. The CDR3 loop spans 16 amino acids.